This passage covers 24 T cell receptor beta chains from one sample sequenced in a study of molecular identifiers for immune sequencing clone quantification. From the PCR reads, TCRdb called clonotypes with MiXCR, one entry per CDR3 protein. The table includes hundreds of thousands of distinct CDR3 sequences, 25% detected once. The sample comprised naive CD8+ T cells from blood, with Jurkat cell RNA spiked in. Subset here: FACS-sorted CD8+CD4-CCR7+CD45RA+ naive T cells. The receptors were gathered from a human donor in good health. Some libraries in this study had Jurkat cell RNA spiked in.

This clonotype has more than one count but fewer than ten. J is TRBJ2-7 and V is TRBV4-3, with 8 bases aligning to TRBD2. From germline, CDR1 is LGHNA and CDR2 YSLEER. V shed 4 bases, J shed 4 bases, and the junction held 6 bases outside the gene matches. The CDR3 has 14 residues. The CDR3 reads CASSPRLARYEQYF. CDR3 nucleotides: TGCGCCAGCAGCCCCAGACTAGCGAGGTACGAGCAGTACTTC.

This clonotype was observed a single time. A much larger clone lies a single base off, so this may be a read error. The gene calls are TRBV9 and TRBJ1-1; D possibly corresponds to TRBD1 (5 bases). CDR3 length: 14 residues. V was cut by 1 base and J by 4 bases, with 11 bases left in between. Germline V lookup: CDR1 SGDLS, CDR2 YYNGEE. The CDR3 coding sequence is TGTGCCAGCAGCGTAAGGCAGGGAAGCACTGAAGCTTTCTTT. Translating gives CASSVRQGSTEAFF.

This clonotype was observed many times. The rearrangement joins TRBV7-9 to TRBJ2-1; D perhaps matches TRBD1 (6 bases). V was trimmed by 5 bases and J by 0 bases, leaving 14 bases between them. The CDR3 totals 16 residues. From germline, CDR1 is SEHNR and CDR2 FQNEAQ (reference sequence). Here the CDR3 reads CASSPRQASSYNEQFF. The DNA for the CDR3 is TGTGCCAGCAGCCCGAGACAGGCTAGCTCCTACAATGAGCAGTTCTTC.

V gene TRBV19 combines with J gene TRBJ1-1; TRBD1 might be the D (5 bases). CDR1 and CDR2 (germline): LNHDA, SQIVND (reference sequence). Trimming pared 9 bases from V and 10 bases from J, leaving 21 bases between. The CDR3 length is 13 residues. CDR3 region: CASSALTALAAFF. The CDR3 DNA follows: TGTGCCAGCAGCGCTTTGACAGCCCTTGCAGCTTTCTTT.

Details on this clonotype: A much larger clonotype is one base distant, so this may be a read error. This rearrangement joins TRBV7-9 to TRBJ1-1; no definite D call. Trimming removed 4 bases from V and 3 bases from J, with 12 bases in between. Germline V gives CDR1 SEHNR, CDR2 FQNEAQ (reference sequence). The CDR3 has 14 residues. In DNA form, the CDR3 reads TGTGCCAGCAGCTCAAAGGCAGCGTACACTGAAGCTTTCTTT. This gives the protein CASSSKAAYTEAFF. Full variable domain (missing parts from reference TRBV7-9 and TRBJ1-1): DTGVSQNPRHKITKRGQNVTFRCDPISEHNRLYWYRQTLGQGPEFLTYFQNEAQLEKSRLLSDRFSAERPKGSFSTLEIQRTEQGDSAMYLCASSSKAAYTEAFFGQGTRLTVV.

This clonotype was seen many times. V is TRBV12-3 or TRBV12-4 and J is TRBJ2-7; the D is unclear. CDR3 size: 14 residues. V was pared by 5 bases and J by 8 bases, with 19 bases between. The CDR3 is CASSPQGSQVQQYF. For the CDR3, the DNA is TGTGCCAGCAGTCCGCAAGGGTCCCAGGTACAGCAGTACTTC.

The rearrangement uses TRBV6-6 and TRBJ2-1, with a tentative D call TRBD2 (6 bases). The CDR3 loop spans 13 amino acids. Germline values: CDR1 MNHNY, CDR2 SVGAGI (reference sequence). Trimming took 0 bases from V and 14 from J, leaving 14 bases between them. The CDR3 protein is CASSYSGREREFF. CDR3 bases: TGTGCCAGCAGTTACTCGGGTCGGGAGAGGGAGTTCTTC.

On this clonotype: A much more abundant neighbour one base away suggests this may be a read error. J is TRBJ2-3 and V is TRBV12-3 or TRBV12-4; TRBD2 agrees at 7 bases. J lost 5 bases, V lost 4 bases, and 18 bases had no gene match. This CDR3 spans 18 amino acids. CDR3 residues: CASSSPPLGRGVGDTQYF. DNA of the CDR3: TGTGCCAGCAGTTCACCCCCTCTGGGACGGGGGGTGGGAGATACGCAGTATTTT.

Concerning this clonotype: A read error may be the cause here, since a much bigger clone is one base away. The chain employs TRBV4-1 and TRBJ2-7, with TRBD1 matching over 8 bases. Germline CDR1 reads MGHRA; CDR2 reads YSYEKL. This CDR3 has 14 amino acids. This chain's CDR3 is CAGSLGQGNYEQYF. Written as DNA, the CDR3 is TGCGCCGGCAGCCTTGGACAGGGTAACTACGAGCAGTACTTC.

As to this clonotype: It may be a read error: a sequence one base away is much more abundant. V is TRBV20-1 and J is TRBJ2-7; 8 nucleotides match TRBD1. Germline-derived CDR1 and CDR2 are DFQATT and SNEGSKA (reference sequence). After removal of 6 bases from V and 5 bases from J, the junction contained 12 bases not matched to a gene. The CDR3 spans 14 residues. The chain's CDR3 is CSALRSQGVDEQYF. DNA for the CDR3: TGCAGTGCCCTCCGGTCACAGGGGGTGGACGAGCAGTACTTC.

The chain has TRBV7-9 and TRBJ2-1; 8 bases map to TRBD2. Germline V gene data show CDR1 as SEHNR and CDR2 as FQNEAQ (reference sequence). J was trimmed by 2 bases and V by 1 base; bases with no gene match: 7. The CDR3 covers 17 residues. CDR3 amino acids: CASSLGMAGGAYNEQFF. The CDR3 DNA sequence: TGTGCCAGCAGCTTAGGAATGGCGGGAGGCGCCTACAATGAGCAGTTCTTC.

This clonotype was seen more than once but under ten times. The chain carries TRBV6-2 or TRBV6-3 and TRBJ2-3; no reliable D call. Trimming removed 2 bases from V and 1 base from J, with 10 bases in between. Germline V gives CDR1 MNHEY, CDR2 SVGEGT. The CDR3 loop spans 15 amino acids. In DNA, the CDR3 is TGTGCCAGCAGTTACACCGCGTTGGGCACAGATACGCAGTATTTT. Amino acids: CASSYTALGTDTQYF.

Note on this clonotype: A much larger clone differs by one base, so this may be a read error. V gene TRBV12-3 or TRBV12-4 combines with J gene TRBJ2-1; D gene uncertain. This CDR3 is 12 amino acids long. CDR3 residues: CASSLGYGEQLF. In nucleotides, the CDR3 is TGTGCCAGCAGTTTAGGCTACGGTGAGCAGCTCTTC.

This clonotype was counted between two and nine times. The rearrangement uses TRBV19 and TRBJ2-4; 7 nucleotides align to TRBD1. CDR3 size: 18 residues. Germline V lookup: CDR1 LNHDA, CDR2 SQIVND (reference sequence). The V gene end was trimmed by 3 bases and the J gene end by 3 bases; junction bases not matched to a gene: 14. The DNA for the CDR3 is TGTGCCAGTAGTATTTGGTTAGACAGGGAAGACGGCAAAAACATTCAGTACTTC. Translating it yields CASSIWLDREDGKNIQYF.

The CDR3 nucleotides read TGTGCCAGCAGCCCCCGACAGGGCCAGGGGAACAATGAGCAGTACTTC. This gives the protein CASSPRQGQGNNEQYF. This chain links TRBV9 with TRBJ2-7, with 7 bases lining up with TRBD1. This CDR3 has 16 residues. V shed 4 bases and J 7 bases; nucleotides not matched to a gene: 17. CDR1 is SGDLS and CDR2 is YYNGEE in the germline V gene.

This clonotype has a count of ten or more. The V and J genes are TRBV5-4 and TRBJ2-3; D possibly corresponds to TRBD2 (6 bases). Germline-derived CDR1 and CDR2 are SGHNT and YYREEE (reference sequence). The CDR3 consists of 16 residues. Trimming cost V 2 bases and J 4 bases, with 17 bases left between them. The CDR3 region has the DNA TGTGCCAGCAGCTTTGGTAGCGGCCTTAGCGCAGATACGCAGTATTTT. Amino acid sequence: CASSFGSGLSADTQYF.

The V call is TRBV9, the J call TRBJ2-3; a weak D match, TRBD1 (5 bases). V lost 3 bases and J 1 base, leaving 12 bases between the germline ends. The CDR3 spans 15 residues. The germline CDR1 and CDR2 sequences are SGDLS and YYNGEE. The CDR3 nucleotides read TGTGCCAGCAGCGGGGAAGGGGTTGGCACAGATACGCAGTATTTT. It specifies CASSGEGVGTDTQYF.

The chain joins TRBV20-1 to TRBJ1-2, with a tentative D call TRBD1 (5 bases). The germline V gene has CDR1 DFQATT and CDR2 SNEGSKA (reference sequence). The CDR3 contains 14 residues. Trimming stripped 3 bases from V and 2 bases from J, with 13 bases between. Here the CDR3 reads CSARDRGENYGYTF. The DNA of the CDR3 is TGCAGTGCTAGGGATCGGGGGGAAAACTATGGCTACACCTTC.

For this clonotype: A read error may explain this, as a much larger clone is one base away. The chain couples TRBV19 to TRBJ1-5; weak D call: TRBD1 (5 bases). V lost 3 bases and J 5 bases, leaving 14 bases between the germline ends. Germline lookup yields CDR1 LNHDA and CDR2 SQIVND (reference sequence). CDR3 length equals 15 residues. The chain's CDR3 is CASSMGRGWDQPQHF. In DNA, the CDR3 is TGTGCCAGTAGTATGGGTAGGGGATGGGATCAGCCCCAGCATTTT.

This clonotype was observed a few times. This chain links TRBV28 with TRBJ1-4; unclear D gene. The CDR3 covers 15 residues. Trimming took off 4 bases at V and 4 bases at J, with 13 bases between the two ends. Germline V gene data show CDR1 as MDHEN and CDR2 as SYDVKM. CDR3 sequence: CASSSLQRLNEKLFF. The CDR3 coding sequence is TGTGCCAGCAGTTCCCTCCAAAGACTTAATGAAAAACTGTTTTTT.

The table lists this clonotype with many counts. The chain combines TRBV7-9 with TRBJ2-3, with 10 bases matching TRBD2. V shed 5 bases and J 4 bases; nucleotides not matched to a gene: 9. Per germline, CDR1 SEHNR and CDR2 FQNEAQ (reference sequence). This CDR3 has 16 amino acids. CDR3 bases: TGTGCCAGCAGCCAGAGCGGGAGGGGACCATCAGATACGCAGTATTTT. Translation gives CASSQSGRGPSDTQYF.

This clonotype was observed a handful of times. CDR3 in amino acids: CAWSFGTNLNYGYTF. The CDR3 DNA reads as TGTGCCTGGAGCTTCGGGACAAACCTTAACTATGGCTACACCTTC. V is TRBV30 and J is TRBJ1-2, with a possible D match to TRBD1 (6 bases). The CDR3 has 15 amino acids. Trimming removed 3 bases at V and 1 base at J, with 15 bases between. The germline CDR1 and CDR2 sequences are GTSNPN and SVGIG (reference sequence).

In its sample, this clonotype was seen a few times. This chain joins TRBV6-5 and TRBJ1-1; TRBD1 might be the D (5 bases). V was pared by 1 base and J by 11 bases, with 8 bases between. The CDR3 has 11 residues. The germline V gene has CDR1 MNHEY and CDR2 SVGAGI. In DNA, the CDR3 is TGTGCCAGCAGTTACTTGGGGGTTGCTTTCTTT. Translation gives CASSYLGVAFF.

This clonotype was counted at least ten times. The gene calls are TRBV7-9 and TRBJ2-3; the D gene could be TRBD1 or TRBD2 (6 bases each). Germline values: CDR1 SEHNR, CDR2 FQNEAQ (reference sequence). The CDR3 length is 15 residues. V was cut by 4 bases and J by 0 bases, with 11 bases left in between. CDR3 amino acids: CASSSEGGSTDTQYF. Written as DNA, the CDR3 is TGTGCCAGCAGCTCTGAGGGGGGAAGCACAGATACGCAGTATTTT.